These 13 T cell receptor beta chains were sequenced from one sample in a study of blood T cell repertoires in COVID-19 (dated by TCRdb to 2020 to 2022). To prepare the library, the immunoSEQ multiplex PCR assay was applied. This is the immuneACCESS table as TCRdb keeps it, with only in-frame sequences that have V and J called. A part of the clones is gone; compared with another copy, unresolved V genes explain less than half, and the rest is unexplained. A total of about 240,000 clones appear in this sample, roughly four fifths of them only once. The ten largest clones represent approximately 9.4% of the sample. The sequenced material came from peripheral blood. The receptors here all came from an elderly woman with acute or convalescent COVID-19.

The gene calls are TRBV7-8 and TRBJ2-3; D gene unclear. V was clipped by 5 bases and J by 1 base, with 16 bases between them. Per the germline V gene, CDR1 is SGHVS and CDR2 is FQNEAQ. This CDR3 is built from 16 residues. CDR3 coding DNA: TGTGCCAGCAGCCCCTACGTCCCGCAGGGCACAGATACGCAGTATTTT. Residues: CASSPYVPQGTDTQYF.

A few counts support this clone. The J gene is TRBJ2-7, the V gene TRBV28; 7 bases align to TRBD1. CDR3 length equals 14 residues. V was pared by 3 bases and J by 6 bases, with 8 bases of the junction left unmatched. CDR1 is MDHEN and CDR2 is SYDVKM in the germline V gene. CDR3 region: CASSFRQGVTEQYF. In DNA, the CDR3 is TGTGCCAGCAGTTTTCGGCAGGGGGTCACCGAGCAGTACTTC.

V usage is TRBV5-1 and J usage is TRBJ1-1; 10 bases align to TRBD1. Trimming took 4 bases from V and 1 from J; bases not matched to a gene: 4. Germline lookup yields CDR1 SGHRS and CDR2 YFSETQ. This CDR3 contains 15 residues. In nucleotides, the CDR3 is TGCGCCAGCAGCCCGTGGGACAGGGGGAACACTGAAGCTTTCTTT. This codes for CASSPWDRGNTEAFF.

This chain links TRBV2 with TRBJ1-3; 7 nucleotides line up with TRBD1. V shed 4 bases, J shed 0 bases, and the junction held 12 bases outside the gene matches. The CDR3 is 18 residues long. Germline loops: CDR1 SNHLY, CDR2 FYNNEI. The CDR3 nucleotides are TGTGCCAGCAGTGCCCGAGGGGACAGTATCATCTCTGGAAACACCATATATTTT. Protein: CASSARGDSIISGNTIYF. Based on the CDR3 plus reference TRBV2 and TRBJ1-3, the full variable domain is EPEVTQTPSHQVTQMGQEVILRCVPISNHLYFYWYRQILGQKVEFLVSFYNNEISEKSEIFDDQFSVERPDGSNFTLKIRSTKLEDSAMYFCASSARGDSIISGNTIYFGEGSWLTVV.

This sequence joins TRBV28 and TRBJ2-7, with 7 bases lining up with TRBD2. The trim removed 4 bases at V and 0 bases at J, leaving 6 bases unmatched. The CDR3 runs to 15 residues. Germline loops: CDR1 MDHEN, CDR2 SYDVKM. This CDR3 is CASSSGTKSSYEQYF. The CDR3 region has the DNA TGTGCCAGCAGTTCGGGGACTAAAAGCTCCTACGAGCAGTACTTC.

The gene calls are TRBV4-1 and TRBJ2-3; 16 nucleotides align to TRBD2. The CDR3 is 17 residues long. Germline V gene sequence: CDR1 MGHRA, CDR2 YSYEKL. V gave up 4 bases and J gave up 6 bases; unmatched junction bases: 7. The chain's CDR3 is CASSPSGTSGGVDTQYF. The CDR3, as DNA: TGCGCCAGCAGCCCATCCGGGACTAGCGGGGGGGTGGATACGCAGTATTTT.

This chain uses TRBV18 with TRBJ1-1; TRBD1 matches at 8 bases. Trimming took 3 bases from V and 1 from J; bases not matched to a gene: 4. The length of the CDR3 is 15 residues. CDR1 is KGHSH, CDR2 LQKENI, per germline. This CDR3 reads CASSPWTGTNTEAFF. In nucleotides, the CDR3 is TGTGCCAGCTCACCGTGGACAGGGACGAACACTGAAGCTTTCTTT.

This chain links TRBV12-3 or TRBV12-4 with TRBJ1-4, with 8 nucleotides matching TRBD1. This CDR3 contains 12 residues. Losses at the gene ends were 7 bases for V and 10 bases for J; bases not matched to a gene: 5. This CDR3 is CASIDRGGKLFF. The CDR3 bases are TGTGCCAGCATTGACAGGGGTGGAAAACTGTTTTTT.

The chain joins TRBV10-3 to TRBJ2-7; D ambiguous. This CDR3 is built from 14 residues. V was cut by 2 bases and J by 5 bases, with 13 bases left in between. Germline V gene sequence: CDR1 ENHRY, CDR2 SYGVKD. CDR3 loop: CAISEGFRKDEQYF. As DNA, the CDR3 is TGTGCCATCAGTGAGGGGTTCAGGAAGGACGAGCAGTACTTC.

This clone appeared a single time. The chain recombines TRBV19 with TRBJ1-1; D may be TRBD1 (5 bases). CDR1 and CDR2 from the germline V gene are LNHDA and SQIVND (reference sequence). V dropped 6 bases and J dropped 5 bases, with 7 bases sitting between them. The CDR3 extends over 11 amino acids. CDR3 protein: CASRDTTEAFF. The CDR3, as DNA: TGTGCCAGTAGGGACACGACTGAAGCTTTCTTT.

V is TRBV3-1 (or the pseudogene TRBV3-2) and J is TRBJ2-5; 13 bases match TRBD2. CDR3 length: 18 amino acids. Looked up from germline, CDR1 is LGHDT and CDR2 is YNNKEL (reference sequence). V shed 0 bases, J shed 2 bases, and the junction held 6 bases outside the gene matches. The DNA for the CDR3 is TGTGCCAGCAGCCAAGATCCCCCGACTAGCGGGGGGCAAGAGACCCAGTACTTC. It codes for CASSQDPPTSGGQETQYF.

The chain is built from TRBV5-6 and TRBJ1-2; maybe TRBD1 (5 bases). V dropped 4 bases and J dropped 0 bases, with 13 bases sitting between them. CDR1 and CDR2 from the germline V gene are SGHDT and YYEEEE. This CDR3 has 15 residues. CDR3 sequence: CASSPGRRANYGYTF. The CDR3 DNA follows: TGTGCCAGCAGCCCGGGACGGAGGGCTAACTATGGCTACACCTTC.

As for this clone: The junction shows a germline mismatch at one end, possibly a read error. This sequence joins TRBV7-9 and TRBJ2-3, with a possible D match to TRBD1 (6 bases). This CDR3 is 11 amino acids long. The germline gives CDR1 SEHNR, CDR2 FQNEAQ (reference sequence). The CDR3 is CASSPDSAGDF. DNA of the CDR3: TGTGCCAGCAGCCCGGACAGCGCAGGGGATTTT.